A selection of T cell receptor beta chains follows, all from one sample in a study of T cells in Graves' hyperthyroidism and ophthalmopathy. TCRdb used MiXCR to reprocess the multiplex PCR reads, holding one entry per CDR3 protein. Of over 300,000 distinct CDR3 sequences in the sample, approximately 15% were seen once. Sequences were obtained from blood. The receptors were gathered from a woman aged 60-75 years with Graves' hyperthyroidism. CDR3s include the opening cysteine and the closing phenylalanine or tryptophan. Fields, in order: V gene, clone size, D gene, J gene, CDR3 DNA, CDR3 protein. A D gene is named only where the DNA matches it firmly. Clone size, where shown, is once, few, many, or a class for clones that have expanded.

TRBV20-1	many	TRBD2	TRBJ2-1	TGCAGTGCTCGGGGGAGCGGGAGCCCTTACAATGAGCAGTTCTTC	CSARGSGSPYNEQFF
TRBV6-1	-	TRBD2	TRBJ2-7	TGTGCCACAAGGGACTACTACGAGCAGTACTTC	CATRDYYEQYF
TRBV2	-	TRBD2	TRBJ2-7	TGTGCCAGCAGTGAAAGAGGACTAGCGGGGAGGCGGGAGCAGTACTTC	CASSERGLAGRREQYF
TRBV11-2	many	-	TRBJ2-1	TGTGCCAGCAGCTCCATGACGGGCGGTTTCTATGATGAGCAGTTCTTC	CASSSMTGGFYDEQFF
TRBV27	few	-	TRBJ2-7	TGTGCCAGCAGTCCCGGGACTCTCCGGGACGAGCAGTACTTC	CASSPGTLRDEQYF
TRBV20-1	many	TRBD2	TRBJ2-1	TGCAGTGCTCATCTAGCGGGTTACAATGAGCAGTTCTTC	CSAHLAGYNEQFF
TRBV9	-	-	TRBJ1-4	TGTGCCAGCAGCGTAGAGGAGATACCTAATGAAAAACTGTTTTTT	CASSVEEIPNEKLFF
TRBV7-9	-	-	TRBJ1-2	TGTGCCAGCAGCTTAGGGTGGAGTTCGGCTTCGGATGGCTACACCTTC	CASSLGWSSASDGYTF
TRBV18	many	-	TRBJ2-3	TGTGCCAGCTCACCATCGGACAGCACAGATACGCAGTATTTT	CASSPSDSTDTQYF
TRBV12-5	many	TRBD2	TRBJ2-5	TGTGCTAGTGGTTTGCCCGGACTAGCGGGAGAGACCCAGTACTTC	CASGLPGLAGETQYF
TRBV7-9	many	-	TRBJ2-6	TGTGCCAGCAGCTCCCGTAGCTCTGGGGCCAACGTCCTGACTTTC	CASSSRSSGANVLTF
TRBV3-1	many	-	TRBJ1-1	TGTGCCAGCAGCCAAGGGTCTGTTGGTGAAGCTTTCTTT	CASSQGSVGEAFF
TRBV7-2	-	-	TRBJ2-3	TGTGCCAGCAGCACCCGCACAGGTACGCAGTATTTT	CASSTRTGTQYF
TRBV6-1	few	-	TRBJ2-2	TGTGCCACCCTTAGGTTCACCGGGGAGCTGTTTTTT	CATLRFTGELFF
TRBV12-5	many	-	TRBJ2-2	TGTGCTAGTGGTCCGACAGGCTACACCGGGGAGCTGTTTTTT	CASGPTGYTGELFF
TRBV30	many	-	TRBJ2-1	TGTGCCTGGAGTCCTACCGAGGGGGGGTGGGGAAATGAGCAGTTCTTC	CAWSPTEGGWGNEQFF
TRBV6-6	many	-	TRBJ2-7	TGTGCCAGCAGTTACGGTCGGACGGATCTGGGGTACGAGCAGTACTTC	CASSYGRTDLGYEQYF
TRBV4-2	-	TRBD2	TRBJ2-1	TGTGCCAGCAGCCAAGAACTAGCGGGAGTCTACAATGAGCAGTTCTTC	CASSQELAGVYNEQFF
TRBV27	few	TRBD2	TRBJ2-1	TGTGCCAGCAGTTTATCGCTAGCGGGAGGGCACTCTTTTGTTAATGAGCAGTTCTTC	CASSLSLAGGHSFVNEQFF
TRBV5-1	many	TRBD1	TRBJ2-1	TGCGCCAGCAGCTTGGTCGGGGACAGATACAATGAGCAGTTCTTC	CASSLVGDRYNEQFF
TRBV24-1	many	-	TRBJ2-3	TGTGCCACCAGTGATCCCAGGGGGGCAGATACGCAGTATTTT	CATSDPRGADTQYF
TRBV2	many	TRBD1	TRBJ1-1	TGTGCCAGCAGTGAAGCTGTACCTGGGACAGTTGGTCATAAGAACACTGAAGCTTTCTTT	CASSEAVPGTVGHKNTEAFF
TRBV18	many	-	TRBJ2-5	TGTGCCAGCTCACCACAACTCGAGTCCCAAGAGACCCAGTACTTC	CASSPQLESQETQYF
TRBV5-1	-	-	TRBJ2-5	TGCGCCGGCAGCTTGAGAGGGGGTTTGGAGGAGACCCAGTACTTC	CAGSLRGGLEETQYF
TRBV6-4	many	-	TRBJ2-2	TGTGCCAGCAGTCCGGAGGGCCATGGCGGGGAGCTGTTTTTT	CASSPEGHGGELFF
TRBV3-1	many	TRBD2	TRBJ2-2	TGTGCCAGCAGCCAAGACCCGGGACTAGCGGGAAAATATTCCGGGGAGCTGTTTTTT	CASSQDPGLAGKYSGELFF
TRBV10-3	many	-	TRBJ1-2	TGTGCCATCAGGCCGTCAGGGTTTAACAGTGGCTACACCTTC	CAIRPSGFNSGYTF